Listed below are T cell receptor beta chains from one sample, sequenced in a study of vaccination effects on CD4 cells after COVID-19. The antigens these receptors bind are not known. TCRdb's table, derived via immunoSEQ multiplex PCR, lists solely in-frame clones and lacks some. The sample holds about 74,000 clones; 70% to 80% are singletons and the top ten take roughly 1.9%. Sequenced material: CD4+ T cells from PBMCs cultured without peptide, taken before COVID-19 vaccination. These receptors were taken from a human donor who received a COVID-19 vaccine. The CDR3 runs from the conserved cysteine through the conserved F or W. The D gene is left open where the match is weak. Clone size is stated in some rows and not others, as once, few, many or a class when expanded.

TRBJ2-5 | . | . | TRBV4-3 | CASSPEAGLQETQYF | TGCGCCAGCAGCCCTGAAGCGGGTTTGCAAGAGACCCAGTACTTC
TRBJ1-2 | . | . | TRBV6-4 | CASSGGLNYGYTF | TGTGCCAGCAGTGGGGGGCTGAACTATGGCTACACCTTC
TRBJ1-1 | . | . | TRBV7-2 | CASTVRYGVDTEAFF | TGTGCCAGCACGGTTCGATATGGGGTCGACACTGAAGCTTTCTTT
TRBJ1-1 | . | . | TRBV19 | CASSIFTSKQNTEAFF | TGTGCCAGTAGTATATTTACGTCCAAGCAGAACACTGAAGCTTTCTTT
TRBJ2-5 | . | . | TRBV2 | CASRISGGMETQYF | TGTGCCAGCAGAATCTCTGGGGGCATGGAGACCCAGTACTTC
TRBJ2-3 | . | . | TRBV5-6 | CASSLLEGALAKDTQYF | TGTGCCAGCAGCTTGCTTGAGGGAGCCCTAGCAAAGGATACGCAGTATTTT
TRBJ1-5 | . | . | TRBV27 | CASSFFGGLSNQPQHF | TGTGCCAGCAGTTTTTTCGGGGGCCTTAGCAATCAGCCCCAGCATTTT
TRBJ2-5 | TRBD2 | . | TRBV4-1 | CASSQVRGEETQYF | TGCGCCAGCAGCCAAGTCCGGGGGGAAGAGACCCAGTACTTC
TRBJ1-4 | . | . | TRBV5-1 | CASSWATGATNEKLFF | TGCGCCAGCAGCTGGGCTACAGGTGCAACTAATGAAAAACTGTTTTTT
TRBJ2-5 | . | . | TRBV5-4 | CASSAMDGSQETQYF | TGTGCCAGCAGCGCCATGGACGGCAGCCAAGAGACCCAGTACTTC
TRBJ2-1 | . | . | TRBV7-2 | CASSFPASGHNEQFF | TGTGCCAGCAGCTTCCCTGCTTCGGGGCACAATGAGCAGTTCTTC
TRBJ2-6 | . | . | TRBV6-2/TRBV6-3 | CASSYDRELSGANVLTF | TGTGCCAGCAGTTACGACAGAGAACTCTCTGGGGCCAACGTCCTGACTTTC
TRBJ1-4 | . | few | TRBV20-1 | CSASLGHNQEKLFF | TGCAGTGCTAGTTTGGGACATAACCAGGAAAAACTGTTTTTT
TRBJ1-5 | TRBD1 | . | TRBV12-5 | CASGGTGGSNQPQHF | TGTGCTAGTGGAGGGACAGGGGGGAGCAATCAGCCCCAGCATTTT
TRBJ2-1 | TRBD2 | . | TRBV11-3 | CASSSRWEGHNGEQFF | TGTGCCAGCAGCAGTCGGTGGGAGGGCCACAATGGTGAGCAGTTCTTC
TRBJ2-6 | TRBD1 | . | TRBV2 | CASSLEQGARGANVLTF | TGTGCCAGCAGTCTCGAACAGGGGGCAAGGGGGGCCAACGTCCTGACTTTC
TRBJ2-6 | . | . | TRBV19 | CASSRGFLSSSGANVLTF | TGTGCCAGTAGTAGAGGGTTTTTGTCTTCATCTGGGGCCAACGTCCTGACTTTC
TRBJ2-6 | . | . | TRBV12-3/TRBV12-4 | CASSFAGANVLTF | TGTGCCAGCAGTTTCGCAGGGGCCAACGTCCTGACTTTC
TRBJ2-3 | TRBD2 | . | TRBV7-8 | CASSLRTSGGPDTQYF | TGTGCCAGCAGCTTACGGACTAGCGGGGGTCCAGATACGCAGTATTTT
TRBJ2-3 | . | . | TRBV29-1 | CSVEGGASLSTDTQYF | TGCAGCGTTGAAGGGGGAGCGAGCCTTAGCACAGATACGCAGTATTTT
TRBJ1-1 | . | . | TRBV6-6 | CASSTPNYEAFF | TGTGCCAGCAGTACCCCCAACTATGAAGCTTTCTTT
TRBJ1-6 | . | few | TRBV7-9 | CASSLLLGKTLHF | TGTGCCAGCAGCTTACTTCTAGGGAAGACCCTCCACTTT
TRBJ2-3 | TRBD2 | . | TRBV5-1 | CASNFAGGNTDTQYF | TGCGCCAGCAACTTCGCGGGGGGGAACACAGATACGCAGTATTTT
TRBJ2-2 | . | . | TRBV19 | CASRGRTEMNTGELFF | TGTGCCAGCCGAGGGAGGACAGAGATGAACACCGGGGAGCTGTTTTTT
TRBJ1-2 | TRBD1 | . | TRBV7-2 | CASSPYAGGIGGYTF | TGTGCCAGCAGCCCCTATGCAGGGGGGATAGGTGGCTACACCTTC
TRBJ1-3 | . | . | TRBV7-2 | CASSSSGWGNTIYF | TGTGCCAGCAGCTCTAGTGGGTGGGGAAACACCATATATTTT
TRBJ2-2 | . | . | TRBV7-2 | CASSLWRAANTGELFF | TGTGCCAGCAGCTTATGGCGGGCAGCGAACACCGGGGAGCTGTTTTTT
TRBJ1-2 | . | . | TRBV12-3/TRBV12-4 | CASSLHQAGYTF | TGTGCCAGCAGTTTACACCAGGCAGGCTACACCTTC
TRBJ1-2 | TRBD1 | . | TRBV5-4 | CASSGPGQGVGSGYGYTF | TGTGCCAGCAGCGGACCGGGACAGGGTGTGGGGTCTGGCTATGGCTACACCTTC
TRBJ1-1 | . | . | TRBV7-9 | CASSLDDAEAFF | TGTGCCAGCAGCTTAGACGACGCTGAAGCTTTCTTT
TRBJ2-3 | TRBD2 | . | TRBV9 | CASSGTSGETDTQYF | TGTGCCAGCAGCGGCACCAGCGGGGAAACAGATACGCAGTATTTT
TRBJ1-4 | TRBD1 | . | TRBV2 | CASRGTVEKLFF | TGTGCCAGCAGAGGGACAGTCGAAAAACTGTTTTTT
TRBJ2-1 | TRBD1 | . | TRBV29-1 | CSVDRTGGVNEQFF | TGCAGCGTTGATCGGACAGGGGGCGTGAATGAGCAGTTCTTC
TRBJ1-5 | . | . | TRBV19 | CASSKVQWVQHF | TGTGCCAGTAGTAAGGTTCAGTGGGTCCAGCATTTT
TRBJ1-1 | . | few | TRBV5-4 | CASSLDRNTEAFF | TGTGCCAGCAGCTTGGACAGGAACACTGAAGCTTTCTTT
TRBJ1-4 | . | once | TRBV28 | CASIPGGGNEKLFF | TGTGCCAGCATCCCTGGGGGAGGGAATGAAAAACTGTTTTTT
TRBJ2-3 | TRBD2 | . | TRBV19 | CASSILAGGPDTQYF | TGTGCCAGTAGTATTCTCGCGGGGGGGCCTGATACGCAGTATTTT
TRBJ2-5 | . | . | TRBV9 | CASSVDRGGQETQYF | TGTGCCAGCAGCGTAGACAGGGGAGGCCAAGAGACCCAGTACTTC
TRBJ2-2 | TRBD2 | . | TRBV27 | CASSPRLAGGRTGELFF | TGTGCCAGCAGTCCACGCTTAGCGGGGGGTAGAACCGGGGAGCTGTTTTTT
TRBJ2-1 | TRBD1 | . | TRBV5-1 | CASSHGTGGLEQFF | TGCGCCAGCAGCCACGGGACAGGGGGCCTTGAGCAGTTCTTC
TRBJ1-1 | TRBD1 | . | TRBV2 | CASSKGRGRDTEAFF | TGTGCCAGCAGTAAAGGCAGGGGGCGGGACACTGAAGCTTTCTTT
TRBJ1-1 | TRBD1 | . | TRBV11-2 | CASSFRDRASTEAFF | TGTGCCAGCAGCTTCCGGGACAGGGCTTCCACTGAAGCTTTCTTT
TRBJ1-1 | . | few | TRBV28 | CASIRGGAGTEAFF | TGTGCCAGCATCCGTGGAGGGGCGGGCACTGAAGCTTTCTTT
TRBJ2-3 | . | . | TRBV7-3 | CASSSFRADTQYF | TGTGCCAGCAGCTCCTTTAGGGCAGATACGCAGTATTTT
TRBJ2-3 | . | . | TRBV6-6 | CASMGGGSTDTQYF | TGTGCCAGCATGGGGGGGGGCAGCACAGATACGCAGTATTTT
TRBJ1-6 | TRBD1 | . | TRBV9 | CASSEGLGQGNSPLHF | TGTGCCAGCAGCGAGGGCTTGGGACAGGGCAATTCACCCCTCCACTTT
TRBJ2-5 | . | . | TRBV5-1 | CASSLGGLETQYF | TGCGCCAGCAGCCTTGGGGGGTTGGAGACCCAGTACTTC
TRBJ2-1 | . | . | TRBV24-1 | CATSDYHQGIVNEQFF | TGTGCCACCAGTGATTATCATCAGGGAATCGTCAATGAGCAGTTCTTC
TRBJ2-3 | . | . | TRBV11-2 | CASSRDLGPATQYF | TGTGCCAGCAGCCGGGACTTAGGCCCAGCTACGCAGTATTTT
TRBJ1-1 | . | . | TRBV6-5 | CASSYSRGNTEAFF | TGTGCCAGCAGTTACTCGAGGGGGAACACTGAAGCTTTCTTT
TRBJ1-1 | . | few | TRBV6-5 | CASSRQQNTEAFF | TGTGCCAGCAGTCGACAGCAAAACACTGAAGCTTTCTTT